These 27 T cell receptor beta chains originate from one sample sequenced in a study of neurological immune-mediated disorders. Time point here: technical triplicate 2. One entry per CDR3 protein, called by TCRdb with MiXCR from the 5' RACE reads. The sample lists approximately 30,000 distinct CDR3 sequences, 10% to 15% occurring once. Sequenced: CD4+ T cells from blood. The receptors shown here come from a female donor with HTLV-1-associated myelopathy (HAM/TSP).

This clonotype was detected many times. V and J are TRBV28 and TRBJ2-7; 8 positions match TRBD1. The J segment lost 2 bases and the V segment lost 5 bases, leaving 8 bases of the junction unmatched. Germline CDR1 MDHEN, CDR2 SYDVKM. This CDR3 is 15 amino acids long. DNA of the CDR3: TGTGCCAGCAGTCCCTCGGGACAGGCCGCCTACGAGCAGTACTTC. Protein sequence: CASSPSGQAAYEQYF. Based on the CDR3 plus reference TRBV28 and TRBJ2-7, the full variable domain is DVKVTQSSRYLVKRTGEKVFLECVQDMDHENMFWYRQDPGLGLRLIYFSYDVKMKEKGDIPEGYSVSREKKERFSLILESASTNQTSMYLCASSPSGQAAYEQYFGPGTRLTVT.

With respect to this clonotype: Given the absence of the conserved phenylalanine or tryptophan at the CDR3 end, a read error is likely. No DNA is shown, since the ends of the CDR3 on it are uncertain; the CDR3 is the one TCRdb lists. This chain joins TRBV7-2 and TRBJ2-7. Per the germline V gene, CDR1 is SGHTA and CDR2 is FQGNSA. The CDR3 totals 13 residues, both ends included. This chain's CDR3 is CASSYNGYYEKYI.

This clonotype has ten or more counts. The CDR3 reads CASSRGLDAGELFF. In DNA form, the CDR3 reads TGTGCCAGTAGTAGGGGACTAGATGCCGGGGAGCTGTTTTTT. This chain links TRBV19 with TRBJ2-2; 8 positions agree with TRBD2. CDR3 size: 14 residues. J was trimmed by 6 bases and V by 4 bases; bases with no gene match: 4. Germline V gives CDR1 LNHDA, CDR2 SQIVND (reference sequence). Full variable domain (remainder filled in from reference TRBV19 and TRBJ2-2): DGGITQSPKYLFRKEGQNVTLSCEQNLNHDAMYWYRQDPGQGLRLIYYSQIVNDFQKGDIAEGYSVSREKKESFPLTVTSAQKNPTAFYLCASSRGLDAGELFFGEGSRLTVL.

This clonotype showed up many times. The rearrangement uses TRBV5-5 and TRBJ2-3; tentatively, D is TRBD2 (6 bases). This CDR3 is 15 amino acids long. Germline-derived CDR1 and CDR2 are SGHKS and YYEKEE (reference sequence). The V end lost 4 bases, the J end lost 4 bases, and 16 bases lay between the germline ends. The CDR3 DNA follows: TGTGCCAGCAGCCTGACTAGTGCGTATGCAGATACGCAGTATTTT. Protein: CASSLTSAYADTQYF.

The sample holds many counts of this clonotype. V gene TRBV20-1 combines with J gene TRBJ1-3; unclear D gene. The V gene's germline CDR1 is DFQATT and CDR2 SNEGSKA (reference sequence). The V gene lost 6 bases and the J gene lost 0 bases, with 15 bases spanning the gap. The CDR3 is made up of 15 amino acids. The CDR3 is CSASGWGSSGNTIYF. DNA for the CDR3: TGCAGTGCCTCTGGGTGGGGAAGCTCTGGAAACACCATATATTTT.

This clonotype was seen at least ten times. The V call is TRBV6-2 or TRBV6-3, the J call TRBJ1-2; D unresolved. This CDR3 spans 12 amino acids. Trimming stripped 2 bases from V and 10 bases from J, with 11 bases between. Germline lookup yields CDR1 MNHEY and CDR2 SVGEGT. CDR3 nucleotides: TGTGCCAGCAGTTACGCCGGGCTTGACTACACCTTC. Amino acid sequence: CASSYAGLDYTF.

This clonotype has at least ten counts. The chain combines TRBV20-1 with TRBJ2-3; 10 bases match TRBD2. CDR3 length equals 15 residues. The junction had 4 bases not matched to a gene; V was cut back by 4 bases and J by 0 bases. Germline-derived CDR1 and CDR2 are DFQATT and SNEGSKA (reference sequence). CDR3 sequence: CSAILAGTSTDTQYF. The CDR3 DNA reads as TGCAGTGCTATACTAGCGGGAACTAGCACAGATACGCAGTATTTT.

The sample holds many counts of this clonotype. The chain carries TRBV3-1 and TRBJ1-1; the match to TRBD1 covers 7 bases. The CDR3 covers 14 residues. Germline V CDR1 and CDR2: LGHDT, YNNKEL (reference sequence). Losses at the gene ends were 6 bases for V and 2 bases for J; bases not matched to a gene: 6. Here the CDR3 reads CASRETGRNTEAFF. The CDR3, as DNA: TGTGCCAGCAGAGAGACAGGGAGAAACACTGAAGCTTTCTTT.

This clonotype was seen many times. The chain links TRBV5-1 to TRBJ1-1; D remains unclear. The CDR3 loop spans 13 amino acids. Trimming stripped 6 bases from V and 0 bases from J, with 9 bases between. Germline values: CDR1 SGHRS, CDR2 YFSETQ. The CDR3 bases are TGCGCCAGCATCAAGAACCTGAACACTGAAGCTTTCTTT. As protein: CASIKNLNTEAFF.

This clonotype was detected many times. V gene TRBV11-2 combines with J gene TRBJ2-2; 8 bases are a match to TRBD1. V shed 1 base, J shed 5 bases, and the junction held 3 bases outside the gene matches. Germline-derived CDR1 and CDR2 are SGHAT and FQNNGV. The CDR3 covers 15 residues. The CDR3 reads CASSLGTGRTGELFF. The CDR3 coding sequence is TGTGCCAGCAGCTTAGGGACAGGGCGAACCGGGGAGCTGTTTTTT.

The rearrangement joins TRBV5-1 to TRBJ2-5; unclear D gene. The CDR3 length is 13 residues. Trimming removed 4 bases from V and 0 bases from J, with 7 bases in between. Per the germline V gene, CDR1 is SGHRS and CDR2 is YFSETQ. The CDR3 bases are TGCGCCAGCAGCCTACAAGACCAAGAGACCCAGTACTTC. Its translation: CASSLQDQETQYF.

This clonotype was counted at least ten times. This chain uses TRBV20-1 with TRBJ2-1, with a weak D call TRBD2 (5 bases). Trimming stripped 6 bases from V and 7 bases from J, with 16 bases between. The CDR3 runs to 13 residues. In germline, CDR1 is DFQATT, CDR2 SNEGSKA (reference sequence). The CDR3 region has the DNA TGCAGTGCCCAACTAGGGCGAGAAAATGAGCAGTTCTTC. This gives the protein CSAQLGRENEQFF.

The CDR3 region has the DNA TGTGCCAGCAGCTCAGCCCCGGGGGGCGCGATTAATGGCTACACCTTC. This sequence encodes CASSSAPGGAINGYTF. The chain recombines TRBV7-6 with TRBJ1-2; D is perhaps TRBD1 (6 bases). The CDR3 runs to 16 residues. Germline CDR1 and CDR2: SGHVS and FNYEAQ. Between the trimmed V and J ends, which lost 4 bases and 6 bases, there was a span of 21 bases.

This clonotype was found many times. The chain couples TRBV7-6 to TRBJ2-5; unclear D gene. V was shortened by 2 bases and J by 1 base, with 17 bases between the two germline ends. The CDR3 spans 17 residues. Germline V CDR1 and CDR2: SGHVS, FNYEAQ. CDR3 DNA: TGTGCCAGCAGCTTATTTGGGCGATTCGGGTCCCAAGAGACCCAGTACTTC. Translating it yields CASSLFGRFGSQETQYF.

This clonotype was picked up many times. V and J are TRBV7-3 and TRBJ1-1; TRBD1 matches at 7 bases. The junction had 4 bases not matched to a gene; V was cut back by 5 bases and J by 1 base. Germline CDR1 SGHTA, CDR2 FQGTGA. The CDR3 runs to 14 residues. The CDR3 protein is CASSPTGTNTEAFF. In DNA form, the CDR3 reads TGTGCCAGCAGCCCGACAGGGACGAACACTGAAGCTTTCTTT.

This clonotype occurred many times. The chain joins TRBV19 to TRBJ2-3, with D unresolved. Germline V lookup: CDR1 LNHDA, CDR2 SQIVND (reference sequence). The V gene lost 4 bases and the J gene lost 1 base, with 12 bases spanning the gap. The CDR3 is made up of 15 amino acids. The CDR3 DNA is TGTGCCAGTAGTAGTCAGGACCGACGCACAGATACGCAGTATTTT. It translates to CASSSQDRRTDTQYF.

This clonotype has ten or more counts. The gene calls are TRBV20-1 and TRBJ1-6; 9 nucleotides line up with TRBD1. Germline V lookup: CDR1 DFQATT, CDR2 SNEGSKA (reference sequence). This CDR3 is built from 14 residues. With 2 bases clipped from V and 10 bases from J, the junction kept 6 bases outside the gene matches. The CDR3 is CSARRGQGRSPLHF. The DNA of the CDR3 is TGCAGTGCTAGAAGGGGACAGGGTAGATCACCCCTCCACTTT.

This clonotype occurred many times. The rearrangement joins TRBV5-1 to TRBJ2-1; 8 nucleotides line up with TRBD1. CDR1 is SGHRS, CDR2 YFSETQ, per germline. V was pared by 2 bases and J by 9 bases, with 4 bases of the junction left unmatched. CDR3 length: 13 residues. The CDR3 DNA reads TGCGCCAGCAGCTTAGGAGGGACAGGTGAGCAGTTCTTC. It yields the protein CASSLGGTGEQFF.

In this sample, this clonotype turned up many times. The chain recombines TRBV11-2 with TRBJ2-2; D possibly corresponds to TRBD1 (6 bases). The CDR3 has 16 residues. CDR1 is SGHAT, CDR2 FQNNGV, per germline. Deletions cut 0 bases from V and 4 bases from J, with 12 bases between. The CDR3, as DNA: TGTGCCAGCAGCTTAGAACTGGGGGCCCCCACCGGGGAGCTGTTTTTT. As protein: CASSLELGAPTGELFF.

This clonotype was recorded many times. V gene TRBV6-2 or TRBV6-3 combines with J gene TRBJ1-5; no clear D. The CDR3 is made up of 12 amino acids. Germline lookup yields CDR1 MNHEY and CDR2 SVGEGT. Trimming took off 6 bases at V and 4 bases at J, with 7 bases between the two ends. In DNA, the CDR3 is TGTGCCAGCAGGGATCCGAATCAGCCCCAGCATTTT. This sequence encodes CASRDPNQPQHF.

This clonotype was found many times. The chain is built from TRBV20-1 and TRBJ2-3; no definite D call. Germline-derived CDR1 and CDR2 are DFQATT and SNEGSKA (reference sequence). The CDR3 is 13 amino acids. Trimming cost V 1 base and J 0 bases, with 5 bases left between them. In DNA, the CDR3 is TGCAGTGCTAGAGGGACCAGCACAGATACGCAGTATTTT. Translation gives CSARGTSTDTQYF.

This clonotype was seen repeatedly, ten times or more. The rearrangement joins TRBV7-2 to TRBJ2-4; tentative D call: TRBD2 (6 bases). V was shortened by 1 base and J by 4 bases, with 11 bases between the two germline ends. There are 15 residues in the CDR3. Germline CDR1 SGHTA, CDR2 FQGNSA. This chain's CDR3 is CASSLVGGAKNIQYF. DNA of the CDR3: TGTGCCAGCAGCTTAGTCGGCGGGGCAAAAAACATTCAGTACTTC.

This clonotype was counted many times. V is TRBV7-3 and J is TRBJ2-3, with 10 bases aligning to TRBD2. The trim removed 0 bases at V and 2 bases at J, leaving 11 bases unmatched. Germline CDR1 and CDR2: SGHTA and FQGTGA. The CDR3 runs 19 residues. CDR3 DNA: TGTGCCAGCAGCTTAACTATGGGTACTAGCGGGGCCTCCACAGATACGCAGTATTTT. Its translation: CASSLTMGTSGASTDTQYF.

This clonotype was observed at least ten times. This chain links TRBV11-2 with TRBJ2-5, with a tentative D call TRBD2 (5 bases). The CDR3 runs 16 residues. The germline V and J ends were trimmed by 5 bases and 5 bases, with 21 bases remaining between them. CDR1 SGHAT and CDR2 FQNNGV come from the germline V gene. Here the CDR3 reads CASSRHSADPGETQYF. The CDR3 nucleotides read TGTGCCAGCAGCCGACATAGCGCAGACCCCGGGGAGACCCAGTACTTC.

The chain combines TRBV7-2 with TRBJ1-1; D is uncertain. There are 14 residues in the CDR3. Trimming pared 4 bases from V and 2 bases from J, leaving 11 bases between. CDR1 and CDR2 from the germline V gene are SGHTA and FQGNSA. CDR3 in DNA: TGTGCCAGCAGCTCTCAACTAGGAAACACTGAAGCTTTCTTT. This translates into CASSSQLGNTEAFF.

This clonotype was seen ten or more times. The V gene is TRBV27, the J gene TRBJ2-2; the D gene is possibly TRBD2 (6 bases). CDR1 and CDR2 from the germline V gene are MNHEY and SMNVEV (reference sequence). Between the trimmed V and J ends, which lost 7 bases and 0 bases, there was a span of 9 bases. The CDR3 contains 14 residues. The CDR3 loop is CASTASANTGELFF. CDR3 coding DNA: TGTGCCAGCACAGCTAGCGCGAACACCGGGGAGCTGTTTTTT.

This clonotype was detected many times. The rearrangement links TRBV5-1 to TRBJ2-5; 11 bases are a match to TRBD2. Unmatched junction bases numbered 3, after V lost 2 bases and J lost 3 bases. Germline V gene lookup returns CDR1 SGHRS and CDR2 YFSETQ. This CDR3 has 15 residues. The CDR3 is CASSFSGGAEETQYF. The CDR3 bases are TGCGCCAGCAGCTTTAGCGGGGGGGCTGAAGAGACCCAGTACTTC.